A single sample is the source of the 13 T cell receptor beta chains below, sequenced in a study of esophageal squamous cell carcinoma under preoperative chemotherapy. Time point meaning: before preoperative PTX-NDP chemotherapy. Via MiXCR, TCRdb re-called the PCR reads, giving one row per CDR3 protein. The table has about 30,000 distinct CDR3 sequences, roughly 50% seen once. Sampling was done from a patient given preoperative chemotherapy. The receptors here all came from a human donor with esophageal squamous cell carcinoma. The donor label of this sample is uncertain.

This clonotype occurred many times. The chain recombines TRBV7-2 with TRBJ2-1, with 10 bases identical to TRBD1. Germline V gene data show CDR1 as SGHTA and CDR2 as FQGNSA. CDR3 length equals 15 residues. The ends lost 5 bases at V and 10 bases at J; junction bases unmatched: 11. The CDR3 nucleotides are TGTGCCAGCAGCCTAACCGGGACAGGGGCATACGAGCAGTTCTTC. Encoded protein: CASSLTGTGAYEQFF.

The chain has TRBV28 and TRBJ2-3, with 9 bases fitting TRBD2. The CDR3 consists of 17 residues. The germline gives CDR1 MDHEN, CDR2 SYDVKM. V shed 3 bases, J shed 0 bases, and the junction held 7 bases outside the gene matches. The CDR3: CASSFVTSGSSTDTQYF. CDR3 DNA sequence: TGTGCCAGCAGTTTTGTGACTAGCGGCTCTAGCACAGATACGCAGTATTTT.

This clonotype is medium-sized within its sample. The chain carries TRBV6-1 and TRBJ2-7; 7 bases align to TRBD2. Looked up from germline, CDR1 is MNHNS and CDR2 is SASEGT. The CDR3 has 16 residues. J gave up 5 bases and V 0 bases, and 10 bases lay outside the gene matches. CDR3 amino acids: CASSEARWEGLNEQYF. Written as DNA, the CDR3 is TGTGCCAGCAGTGAAGCGCGGTGGGAGGGGCTAAACGAGCAGTACTTC.

The rearrangement uses TRBV7-2 and TRBJ2-3; 8 bases fit TRBD2. The CDR3 extends over 17 amino acids. In germline, CDR1 is SGHTA, CDR2 FQGNSA. Germline trimming cut 1 base from V and 0 bases from J; bases unmatched to any gene: 6. In nucleotides, the CDR3 is TGTGCCAGCAGCTTAGAATTAGCGGGACTGAGCACAGATACGCAGTATTTT. Amino acid sequence: CASSLELAGLSTDTQYF.

This chain connects TRBV7-2 to TRBJ2-5, with D possibly being TRBD1 or TRBD2 (6 bases each). This CDR3 has 12 residues. Trimming pared 1 base from V and 10 bases from J, leaving 10 bases between. The V gene's germline CDR1 is SGHTA and CDR2 FQGNSA. CDR3: CASSLDEGGQYF. The DNA of the CDR3 is TGTGCCAGCAGCTTAGACGAGGGGGGCCAGTACTTC.

At least ten counts were recorded for this clonotype. The V call is TRBV27, the J call TRBJ2-7; D might be TRBD2 (6 bases). The CDR3 runs to 15 residues. The V end lost 2 bases, the J end lost 1 base, and 12 bases lay between the germline ends. The germline CDR1 and CDR2 sequences are MNHEY and SMNVEV (reference sequence). Here the CDR3 reads CASSLGGVKSYEQYF. As DNA, the CDR3 is TGTGCCAGCAGTTTAGGAGGGGTCAAGTCCTACGAGCAGTACTTC.

Turning to this clonotype: A read error may produce the germline difference seen at one junction end. J is TRBJ2-5 and V is TRBV7-6, with D possibly being TRBD1 (6 bases). CDR1 SGHVS and CDR2 FNYEAQ come from the germline V gene. CDR3 size: 15 residues. The CDR3 sequence is CARGSGARGQDTQYF. The CDR3 nucleotides read TGTGCCAGGGGCTCCGGAGCCAGGGGCCAAGATACCCAGTATTTC.

On this clonotype: Sequence at one end of the junction differs from germline and may be a read error. Written as DNA, the CDR3 is TGTGCCAGCACCGGGGCCCTTAACACTGACTACACCTTT. It specifies CASTGALNTDYTF. The V and J genes are TRBV7-9 and TRBJ1-2; a possible D gene is TRBD1 (5 bases). CDR3 size: 13 residues. Germline lookup yields CDR1 SEHNR and CDR2 FQNEAQ (reference sequence).

CDR3 amino acids: CASSFLAGGVSTDEQYF. CDR3 DNA sequence: TGTGCCAGCAGTTTTCTAGCGGGAGGTGTGAGCACAGATGAGCAGTATTTT. This sequence joins TRBV7-6 and TRBJ2-3; 11 nucleotides line up with TRBD2. Germline loops: CDR1 SGHVS, CDR2 FNYEAQ. This CDR3 comprises 17 residues. The J segment lost 11 bases and the V segment lost 6 bases, leaving 19 bases of the junction unmatched.

The rearrangement joins TRBV7-8 to TRBJ2-3, with D maybe TRBD1 (6 bases). Trimming removed 2 bases from V and 5 bases from J, with 14 bases in between. This CDR3 contains 15 residues. The V gene's germline CDR1 is SGHVS and CDR2 FQNEAQ. The DNA for the CDR3 is TGTGCCAGCAGCTTACAGGGGCGCGTGGAAGATACGCAGTATTTT. This encodes CASSLQGRVEDTQYF.

The chain has TRBV7-3 and TRBJ2-4; 7 bases are shared with TRBD2. This CDR3 spans 17 amino acids. Germline trimming cut 3 bases from V and 3 bases from J; bases unmatched to any gene: 11. The germline V gene has CDR1 SGHTA and CDR2 FQGTGA. CDR3 bases: TGTGCCAGCAGCTTCATACCGGGGGGAGGTGACAAAAACATTCAGTACTTC. Amino acid sequence: CASSFIPGGGDKNIQYF.

The genes are TRBV6-1 and TRBJ2-7; 14 bases match TRBD2. The trim removed 7 bases at V and 0 bases at J, leaving 14 bases unmatched. The germline gives CDR1 MNHNS, CDR2 SASEGT. This CDR3 is 19 amino acids long. This CDR3 is CASNEPGLAGEESSYEQYF. The CDR3 DNA is TGTGCCAGCAACGAGCCGGGACTAGCGGGAGAGGAGAGCTCCTACGAGCAGTACTTC.

As DNA, the CDR3 is TGTGCCAGCAGCTCCGGACTAGTAGCAGATACGCAGTATTTT. Translating it yields CASSSGLVADTQYF. The V gene is TRBV7-2, the J gene TRBJ2-3; 7 bases match TRBD2. Trimming at V came to 4 bases and at J to 4 bases, leaving 5 bases not matched to a gene. Germline V gives CDR1 SGHTA, CDR2 FQGNSA. The CDR3 totals 14 residues.